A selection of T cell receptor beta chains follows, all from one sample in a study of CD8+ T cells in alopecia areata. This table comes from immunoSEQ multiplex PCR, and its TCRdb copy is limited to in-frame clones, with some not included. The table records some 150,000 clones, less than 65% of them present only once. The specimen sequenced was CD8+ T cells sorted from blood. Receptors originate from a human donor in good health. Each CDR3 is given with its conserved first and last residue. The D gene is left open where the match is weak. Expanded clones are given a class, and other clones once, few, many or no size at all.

CDR3: CSVRPGTEAFF
DNA: TGCAGTGTAAGACCAGGGACTGAAGCTTTCTTT
V: TRBV20-1
size: -
D: -
J: TRBJ1-1

CDR3: CASSLGVYEQFF
DNA: TGTGCCAGCAGCTTAGGGGTTTATGAGCAGTTCTTC
V: TRBV7-9
size: -
D: -
J: TRBJ2-1

CDR3: CSVEDRQNIQCF
DNA: TGCAGCGTTGAAGACAGACAAAACATTCAGTGCTTC
V: TRBV29-1
size: -
D: -
J: TRBJ2-4

CDR3: CASSLGFQPQHF
DNA: TGTGCCAGTAGTCTGGGGTTCCAGCCCCAGCATTTT
V: TRBV19
size: once
D: -
J: TRBJ1-5

CDR3: CASSEVSGSPDEQFF
DNA: TGTGCCAGCAGTGAAGTTAGCGGGAGTCCGGATGAGCAGTTCTTC
V: TRBV6-1
size: -
D: TRBD2
J: TRBJ2-1

CDR3: CASSSVAGGYNEQFF
DNA: TGTGCCAGCAGCTCCGTAGCGGGAGGGTACAATGAGCAGTTCTTC
V: TRBV7-9
size: -
D: TRBD2
J: TRBJ2-1

CDR3: CSASYHYEQYF
DNA: TGCAGTGCTAGTTACCACTACGAGCAGTACTTC
V: TRBV20-1
size: -
D: -
J: TRBJ2-7

CDR3: CASSRTNEQFF
DNA: TGTGCCAGCAGCCGGACTAATGAGCAGTTCTTC
V: TRBV5-4
size: few
D: -
J: TRBJ2-1

CDR3: CSVEEGSSGSTDTQYF
DNA: TGCAGCGTTGAAGAGGGTAGTAGCGGGAGCACAGATACGCAGTATTTT
V: TRBV29-1
size: -
D: TRBD2
J: TRBJ2-3

CDR3: CSVEGGAVIGTQYF
DNA: TGCAGCGTTGAAGGTGGGGCCGTTATTGGTACGCAGTATTTT
V: TRBV29-1
size: -
D: -
J: TRBJ2-3

CDR3: CSVGLASAYEQYF
DNA: TGCAGCGTTGGACTAGCGAGTGCCTACGAGCAGTACTTC
V: TRBV29-1
size: -
D: TRBD2
J: TRBJ2-7

CDR3: CASSEGSSGRVEQFF
DNA: TGTGCCAGCAGTGAAGGGTCTAGCGGGAGGGTTGAGCAGTTCTTC
V: TRBV25-1
size: -
D: TRBD2
J: TRBJ2-1

CDR3: CAWRELMNTGELFF
DNA: TGTGCCTGGAGAGAGTTGATGAACACCGGGGAGCTGTTTTTT
V: TRBV30
size: once
D: -
J: TRBJ2-2

CDR3: CSVEGGKVSPGYTF
DNA: TGCAGCGTCGAAGGGGGCAAGGTTTCCCCTGGCTACACCTTC
V: TRBV29-1
size: -
D: TRBD1
J: TRBJ1-2

CDR3: CASSIDRETQYF
DNA: TGTGCCAGTAGTATAGATCGAGAGACCCAGTACTTC
V: TRBV19
size: -
D: -
J: TRBJ2-5

CDR3: CASNLGPGYEQYF
DNA: TGTGCCAGCAACTTGGGTCCTGGGTACGAGCAGTACTTC
V: TRBV28
size: -
D: -
J: TRBJ2-7

CDR3: CASSDLVREYEQYF
DNA: TGCGCCAGCAGTGATTTGGTTCGGGAGTACGAGCAGTACTTC
V: TRBV10-2
size: -
D: -
J: TRBJ2-7

CDR3: CSVEIRGQGLGEQYF
DNA: TGCAGCGTTGAAATACGGGGACAGGGACTCGGCGAGCAGTACTTC
V: TRBV29-1
size: -
D: TRBD1
J: TRBJ2-7

CDR3: CASSLRGGVGETQYF
DNA: TGTGCCAGCAGCTTACGGGGCGGAGTCGGGGAGACCCAGTACTTC
V: TRBV7-2
size: once
D: -
J: TRBJ2-5

CDR3: CASSLVFRGNQETQYF
DNA: TGCGCCAGCAGCTTGGTCTTCCGGGGGAACCAAGAGACCCAGTACTTC
V: TRBV5-1
size: -
D: -
J: TRBJ2-5

CDR3: CASSLSRDNSYEQYF
DNA: TGTGCCAGCAGCTTGAGCCGGGACAACTCCTACGAGCAGTACTTC
V: TRBV13
size: -
D: -
J: TRBJ2-7

CDR3: CASSLRLGYEAFF
DNA: TGTGCCAGCAGCTTAAGATTAGGCTATGAAGCTTTCTTT
V: TRBV7-8
size: few
D: -
J: TRBJ1-1

CDR3: CASSLGRETQYF
DNA: TGTGCCAGCAGTTTGGGGCGGGAGACCCAGTACTTC
V: TRBV4-2
size: -
D: -
J: TRBJ2-5

CDR3: CAVTANTGELFF
DNA: TGTGCAGTAACAGCGAACACCGGGGAGCTGTTTTTT
V: TRBV5-4
size: -
D: -
J: TRBJ2-2

CDR3: CASSFLLSSYEQYF
DNA: TGTGCCAGCAGCTTCCTGCTGAGCTCCTACGAGCAGTACTTC
V: TRBV7-9
size: -
D: -
J: TRBJ2-7

CDR3: CSVERGGPREQYF
DNA: TGCAGCGTTGAAAGGGGAGGGCCTCGGGAGCAGTACTTC
V: TRBV29-1
size: -
D: TRBD2
J: TRBJ2-7

CDR3: CSVTLRDGYTF
DNA: TGCAGCGTGACGCTGAGGGACGGCTACACCTTC
V: TRBV29-1
size: few
D: -
J: TRBJ1-2

CDR3: CSEGLAVGDTQYF
DNA: TGCAGCGAAGGACTAGCCGTTGGCGATACGCAGTATTTT
V: TRBV29-1
size: -
D: TRBD2
J: TRBJ2-3

CDR3: CASRDLDGEYEQYF
DNA: TGTGCCAGCAGAGACCTAGATGGGGAGTACGAGCAGTACTTC
V: TRBV27
size: -
D: -
J: TRBJ2-7

CDR3: CASSEAGRAGGARGEQFF
DNA: TGTGCCAGCAGTGAAGCGGGGAGAGCGGGAGGGGCTCGTGGAGAGCAGTTCTTC
V: TRBV2
size: -
D: TRBD2
J: TRBJ2-1

CDR3: CSVEGRYGYTF
DNA: TGCAGCGTTGAGGGGCGCTATGGCTACACCTTC
V: TRBV29-1
size: few
D: -
J: TRBJ1-2

CDR3: CSVGIMTATETQYF
DNA: TGCAGCGTTGGAATTATGACGGCGACGGAGACCCAGTACTTC
V: TRBV29-1
size: -
D: -
J: TRBJ2-5

CDR3: CSVGVAYEQYF
DNA: TGCAGCGTTGGGGTCGCCTACGAGCAGTACTTC
V: TRBV29-1
size: few
D: -
J: TRBJ2-7

CDR3: CSINTPADYGYTF
DNA: TGCAGCATTAACACCCCCGCGGACTATGGCTACACCTTC
V: TRBV29-1
size: -
D: -
J: TRBJ1-2

CDR3: CSVAGSGGLGEQFF
DNA: TGCAGCGTTGCTGGTAGCGGGGGGCTGGGTGAGCAGTTCTTC
V: TRBV29-1
size: -
D: TRBD2
J: TRBJ2-1

CDR3: CASSFSTDRERETQYF
DNA: TGTGCCAGCAGCTTCTCTACCGACAGGGAAAGGGAGACCCAGTACTTC
V: TRBV7-9
size: once
D: TRBD1
J: TRBJ2-5

CDR3: CASSYNTIPTTGELFF
DNA: TGTGCCAGCAGTTACAATACAATCCCTACGACCGGGGAGCTGTTTTTT
V: TRBV6-5
size: -
D: -
J: TRBJ2-2

CDR3: CASRQSQQAYNEQFF
DNA: TGCGCCAGCAGACAATCCCAGCAAGCTTACAATGAGCAGTTCTTC
V: TRBV4-1
size: -
D: -
J: TRBJ2-1

CDR3: CASRSTERAFF
DNA: TGTGCCAGCAGATCCACAGAGAGAGCTTTCTTT
V: TRBV6-5
size: -
D: -
J: TRBJ1-1

CDR3: CASSMTYEAFF
DNA: TGTGCCAGCAGTATGACATATGAAGCTTTCTTT
V: TRBV7-9
size: -
D: -
J: TRBJ1-1

CDR3: CSVETQGSSYNEQFF
DNA: TGCAGCGTTGAAACCCAGGGAAGCTCCTACAATGAGCAGTTCTTC
V: TRBV29-1
size: -
D: -
J: TRBJ2-1

CDR3: CASSFYHVGRPHSYEQYF
DNA: TGTGCCAGCAGCTTTTACCACGTGGGCCGCCCTCACTCCTACGAGCAGTACTTC
V: TRBV5-6
size: -
D: -
J: TRBJ2-7

CDR3: CAISDPGVGAFF
DNA: TGTGCCATCAGTGACCCGGGAGTCGGGGCTTTCTTT
V: TRBV10-3
size: -
D: -
J: TRBJ1-1

CDR3: CSISGTQYEQYF
DNA: TGCAGCATCTCCGGGACCCAGTACGAGCAGTACTTC
V: TRBV29-1
size: -
D: -
J: TRBJ2-7

CDR3: CASSLAGNEQYF
DNA: TGTGCCAGCAGCTTAGCGGGGAACGAGCAGTACTTC
V: TRBV13
size: -
D: -
J: TRBJ2-7